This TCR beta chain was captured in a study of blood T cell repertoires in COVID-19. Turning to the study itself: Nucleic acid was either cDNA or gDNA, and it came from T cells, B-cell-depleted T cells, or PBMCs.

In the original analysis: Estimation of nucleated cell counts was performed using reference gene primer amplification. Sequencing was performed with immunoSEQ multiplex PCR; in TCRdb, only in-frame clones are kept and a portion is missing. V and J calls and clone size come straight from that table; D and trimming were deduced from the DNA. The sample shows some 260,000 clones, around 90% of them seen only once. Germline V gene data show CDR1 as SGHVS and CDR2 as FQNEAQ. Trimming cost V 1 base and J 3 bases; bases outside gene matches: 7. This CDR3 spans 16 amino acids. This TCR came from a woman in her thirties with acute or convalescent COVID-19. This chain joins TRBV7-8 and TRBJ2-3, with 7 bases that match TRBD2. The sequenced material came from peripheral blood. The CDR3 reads CASSLVPGLLTDTQYF. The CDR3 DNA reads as TGTGCCAGCAGCTTAGTCCCGGGACTACTAACAGATACGCAGTATTTT.